Listed below are T cell receptor beta chains from one sample, sequenced in a study of T cells in localized non-small cell lung cancer. Profiling relied on immunoSEQ multiplex PCR, and the TCRdb table lists in-frame clones only, not all of them. The table shows tens of thousands of clones, with over 80% occurring only once. This specimen was PBMCs, taken before any cancer treatment. These TCRs come from a man aged 35 to 69 with stage II squamous cell lung carcinoma. Both conserved end residues are part of each CDR3. D genes are given only for firm matches. Where a row states a size, it is once, few, many or the class of an expanded clone; other rows omit it.

J | size | D | V | CDR3 | DNA
TRBJ2-3 | - | TRBD2 | TRBV5-1 | CASSGQLAGTTDTQYF | TGCGCCAGCAGCGGGCAACTAGCGGGGACCACAGATACGCAGTATTTT
TRBJ2-7 | - | TRBD2 | TRBV6-6 | CASSPSGLLGEQYF | TGTGCCAGCAGTCCTAGCGGCCTTTTAGGGGAGCAGTACTTC
TRBJ1-2 | few | - | TRBV6-5 | CASSNRRNGYTF | TGTGCCAGCAGTAACCGGCGCAATGGCTACACCTTC
TRBJ2-7 | - | - | TRBV7-9 | CASSTPTGESSYEQYF | TGTGCCAGCAGCACCCCGACGGGCGAAAGCTCCTACGAGCAGTACTTC
TRBJ1-6 | - | - | TRBV7-3 | CASTDNSPLHF | TGTGCCAGCACAGATAATTCACCCCTCCACTTT
TRBJ1-4 | - | - | TRBV19 | CASSSIGEPNEKLFF | TGTGCCAGTAGTTCAATAGGGGAACCGAATGAAAAACTGTTTTTT
TRBJ2-3 | - | - | TRBV5-6 | CASSLIGTDTQYF | TGTGCCAGCAGCTTAATAGGCACAGATACGCAGTATTTT
TRBJ2-7 | - | - | TRBV2 | CASTRQTGPYEQYF | TGTGCCAGCACTCGACAAACAGGGCCCTACGAGCAGTACTTC
TRBJ2-3 | - | - | TRBV6-1 | CASSEGQASRTDTQYF | TGTGCCAGCAGTGAAGGTCAGGCGTCAAGGACAGATACGCAGTATTTT
TRBJ1-3 | - | - | TRBV15 | CATSRELRENTIYF | TGTGCCACCAGCAGAGAGTTAAGGGAAAACACCATATATTTT
TRBJ2-1 | - | - | TRBV2 | CASSEDRSSYNEQFF | TGTGCCAGCAGTGAAGACAGGAGCTCCTACAATGAGCAGTTCTTC
TRBJ2-3 | - | TRBD2 | TRBV6-1 | CASSEGTSGRRDTQYF | TGTGCCAGCAGTGAAGGGACTAGCGGGAGGAGGGATACGCAGTATTTT
TRBJ2-1 | - | - | TRBV19 | CASSRSSYNEQFF | TGTGCCAGTAGTAGGAGCTCCTACAATGAGCAGTTCTTC
TRBJ2-3 | once | - | TRBV5-1 | CASSLGSGTDTQYF | TGCGCCAGCAGCTTGGGGTCAGGCACAGATACGCAGTATTTT
TRBJ2-3 | - | - | TRBV7-9 | CASNALLGTQYF | TGTGCCAGCAATGCGCTCTTAGGTACGCAGTATTTT
TRBJ2-4 | - | - | TRBV5-1 | CASSLESVSSIQYF | TGCGCCAGCAGCTTGGAATCAGTTTCCAGCATTCAGTACTTC
TRBJ1-1 | - | - | TRBV11-3 | CASSLGRENTEAFF | TGTGCCAGCAGCTTAGGACGGGAGAACACTGAAGCTTTCTTT
TRBJ1-1 | - | - | TRBV27 | CASSLDSDGNTEAFF | TGTGCCAGCAGTTTGGATTCCGACGGGAACACTGAAGCTTTCTTT
TRBJ1-1 | - | - | TRBV19 | CASSPNGLNTEAFF | TGTGCCAGTAGTCCGAATGGACTGAACACTGAAGCTTTCTTT
TRBJ1-5 | - | TRBD1 | TRBV30 | CAWSSSRGQEYYSNQPQHF | TGTGCCTGGAGTAGCTCGAGGGGACAGGAGTACTATAGCAATCAGCCCCAGCATTTT
TRBJ2-5 | - | - | TRBV5-1 | CASSLRETQYF | TGCGCCAGCAGCTTGAGGGAGACCCAGTACTTC
TRBJ2-3 | - | - | TRBV30 | CAWTHSTRTDTQYF | TGTGCCTGGACCCATTCGACTAGGACAGATACGCAGTATTTT
TRBJ2-3 | - | - | TRBV7-9 | CASSSLDGSTDTQYF | TGTGCCAGCAGCTCCTTGGACGGGAGCACAGATACGCAGTATTTT
TRBJ2-1 | - | - | TRBV5-6 | CASSLDNNEQFF | TGTGCCAGCAGCTTGGACAACAATGAGCAGTTCTTC
TRBJ2-3 | - | TRBD2 | TRBV5-5 | CASSTGLAVYTDTQYF | TGTGCCAGCAGCACGGGACTAGCGGTATACACAGATACGCAGTATTTT
TRBJ2-7 | - | - | TRBV7-7 | CASSQVVRSYEQYF | TGTGCCAGCAGCCAAGTGGTTAGGTCCTACGAGCAGTACTTC
TRBJ1-2 | - | TRBD1 | TRBV6-6 | CASCQGAGYGYTF | TGTGCCAGCTGTCAGGGGGCGGGCTATGGCTACACCTTC
TRBJ1-5 | once | - | TRBV7-2 | CASSLVGGQPQHF | TGTGCCAGCAGCTTAGTGGGAGGACAGCCCCAGCATTTT
TRBJ2-5 | - | TRBD2 | TRBV6-9 | CASSPYPGGYGETQYF | TGTGCCAGCAGTCCCTATCCGGGGGGGTACGGAGAGACCCAGTACTTC
TRBJ2-7 | - | TRBD2 | TRBV5-4 | CASSLGSGGPTYEQYF | TGTGCCAGCAGCTTGGGCAGCGGGGGCCCTACCTACGAGCAGTACTTC
TRBJ2-1 | few | TRBD2 | TRBV11-2 | CASSLDPSGNNEQFF | TGTGCCAGCAGCTTAGATCCTAGCGGGAATAATGAGCAGTTCTTC
TRBJ1-2 | - | - | TRBV5-5 | CASSLGGQINYGYTF | TGTGCCAGCAGCTTAGGAGGGCAGATTAACTATGGCTACACCTTC
TRBJ1-1 | few | - | TRBV19 | CASSVLSGGNTEAFF | TGTGCCAGTAGTGTCCTTTCAGGTGGGAACACTGAAGCTTTCTTT
TRBJ2-7 | - | TRBD2 | TRBV13 | CASSRGTSGRRRHEQYF | TGTGCCAGCAGCAGGGGGACTAGCGGGAGGCGTAGACACGAGCAGTACTTC
TRBJ1-5 | - | - | TRBV30 | CAWSPAGAPQPQHF | TGTGCCTGGAGCCCCGCAGGGGCCCCTCAGCCCCAGCATTTT